Listed below are T cell receptor beta chains from one sample, sequenced in a study of blood T cell repertoires in COVID-19. The assay was immunoSEQ multiplex PCR, and TCRdb's table has in-frame clones only and misses some. The sample consists of over 150,000 clones, just under 85% of them appearing once. The material sequenced was peripheral blood. All receptors come from a human donor with acute or convalescent COVID-19. The donor label of this sample is uncertain. The conserved cysteine and the conserved F or W are not part of the CDR3 here. A D gene is named only where the DNA matches it firmly.

d_call v_call cdr3_aa
NA TRBV27 ASSNSGAGSYEQY
NA TRBV7-9 ASSLGTADEKLF
NA TRBV2 ASRPRQATNEKLF
NA TRBV6-5 ASSSRGSSTDTQY
NA TRBV19 ASSIASLLGASSGNTIY
NA TRBV11-2 ASSPTGAGDPMETQY
NA TRBV6-1 ASSEGQGTRYGYT
NA TRBV7-2 ASSLGGSTVRQETQY
TRBD2 TRBV9 ASSAPSGRNVEQF
NA TRBV18 ASSPMGGREAF
TRBD1 TRBV28 ASSTAGTGDSPLH
TRBD1 TRBV24-1 ATSDPGTGMRAF
NA TRBV12-3/TRBV12-4 ASRPTIGELF
NA TRBV11-2 ASSLVRGNTGELF
TRBD2 TRBV5-1 ASSFLAGEGNEQF
NA TRBV6-2/TRBV6-3 ASSYTQWGLKNTEAF
NA TRBV7-2 ASSLNTPSPLH
TRBD2 TRBV7-2 ASKRLAGGNNEQF
NA TRBV6-1 ASSDSGAYGYT
NA TRBV25-1 ASSAQGSRTEAF
NA TRBV5-1 ASSLEGGREKLF
TRBD2 TRBV5-1 ASSLASRGTQETQY
TRBD1 TRBV4-3 ASSQDSGTGNEKLF
TRBD2 TRBV4-3 ASSQDSGSLDTQY
NA TRBV19 ASSIARAPYEQY
NA TRBV6-1 ASSEEGVSGNTIY
NA TRBV19 ASSIVGGNTEAF
NA TRBV9 ASSVGQESSGYT
TRBD1 TRBV5-4 ASSPGQGPYEQY